The 19 T cell receptor beta chains given below trace back to one sample, sequenced in a study of STAT5B mutations in CD4+ large granular lymphocyte leukemia. TCRdb's table, derived via immunoSEQ multiplex PCR, lists solely in-frame clones and lacks some. The sample lists 35,000 to 40,000 clones, roughly 85% occurring once. The sample taken for sequencing was CD4+ T cells from blood buffy coats. These TCRs come from a human donor in good health.

The CDR3 nucleotides read TGCGCCAGCAGCTTGTCGGCGGCAAACACTGAAGCTTTCTTT. This sequence encodes CASSLSAANTEAFF. The chain recombines TRBV5-1 with TRBJ1-1, with unresolved D. Germline assignment: CDR1 SGHRS and CDR2 YFSETQ. V gave up 1 base and J gave up 2 bases, with 9 bases separating them. The CDR3 totals 14 residues. Full variable domain (missing parts from reference TRBV5-1 and TRBJ1-1): KAGVTQTPRYLIKTRGQQVTLSCSPISGHRSVSWYQQTPGQGLQFLFEYFSETQRNKGNFPGRFSGRQFSNSRSEMNVSTLELGDSALYLCASSLSAANTEAFFGQGTRLTVV.

The rearrangement links TRBV2 to TRBJ2-7; the match to TRBD2 covers 8 bases. J was trimmed by 3 bases and V by 7 bases; bases with no gene match: 11. CDR1 is SNHLY, CDR2 FYNNEI, per germline. This CDR3 is 15 amino acids long. Written as DNA, the CDR3 is TGTGCCAGCAAGGGTTTAGCGGGGAACAGCTACGAGCAGTACTTC. This gives the protein CASKGLAGNSYEQYF.

V and J are TRBV11-2 and TRBJ2-7; 11 bases match TRBD2. The CDR3 is made up of 15 amino acids. Trimming at V came to 0 bases and at J to 7 bases, leaving 5 bases not matched to a gene. Germline V gives CDR1 SGHAT, CDR2 FQNNGV. The CDR3: CASSLELAGVGEQYF. In nucleotides, the CDR3 is TGTGCCAGCAGCTTAGAACTAGCGGGAGTAGGAGAGCAGTACTTC.

This clone was seen just once. The chain combines TRBV5-4 with TRBJ2-1; D call uncertain. V lost 4 bases and J 5 bases, leaving 16 bases between the germline ends. This CDR3 is built from 15 residues. CDR1 is SGHNT and CDR2 is YYREEE in the germline V gene (reference sequence). CDR3 sequence reads: CASSVDGRQDNEQFF. Here the CDR3 DNA reads TGTGCCAGCAGCGTCGACGGCAGGCAGGACAATGAGCAGTTCTTC.

V is TRBV5-4 and J is TRBJ2-3; TRBD2 aligns across 8 bases. Looked up from germline, CDR1 is SGHNT and CDR2 is YYREEE (reference sequence). V shed 4 bases and J 3 bases; nucleotides not matched to a gene: 7. The CDR3 runs to 15 residues. The CDR3 region has the DNA TGTGCCAGCAGCCCGACTAGCGTCCCAACAGATACGCAGTATTTT. Translation gives CASSPTSVPTDTQYF.

The J gene is TRBJ1-6, the V gene TRBV7-8, with D maybe TRBD1 (5 bases). V lost 3 bases and J 7 bases, leaving 7 bases between the germline ends. CDR1 and CDR2 (germline): SGHVS, FQNEAQ. The CDR3 length is 13 residues. CDR3: CASSFRGNSPLHF. The CDR3 DNA reads TGTGCCAGCAGCTTCCGGGGGAATTCACCCCTCCACTTT.

The chain uses TRBV29-1 and TRBJ1-2, with 8 bases that match TRBD1. This CDR3 is built from 13 residues. The germline V gene has CDR1 SQVTM and CDR2 ANQGSEA. The V segment lost 6 bases and the J segment 6 bases; nucleotides outside the gene matches: 9. CDR3 residues: CSVRPDRVNGYTF. CDR3 nucleotides: TGCAGCGTCCGCCCGGACAGGGTAAATGGCTACACCTTC.

This clone appeared a few times. The chain combines TRBV10-3 with TRBJ1-1; the D is unclear. Germline V lookup: CDR1 ENHRY, CDR2 SYGVKD. The length of the CDR3 is 14 residues. V was cut by 5 bases and J by 1 base, with 11 bases left in between. The CDR3 DNA is TGTGCCATCAGTTCCCTGACGGAGAACACTGAAGCTTTCTTT. Protein product: CAISSLTENTEAFF.

The chain is built from TRBV21-1 and TRBJ2-7; the D call of TRBD1 is as the table states it, not checked on the DNA. TRBV21-1 is labeled a pseudogene. The CDR3 loop spans 16 amino acids. The CDR3 bases are TGTGCCAGCAGCTCTCGGCCGGGACAGGGGGCTTACGAGCAGTACTTC. Translated: CASSSRPGQGAYEQYF.

The chain links TRBV28 to TRBJ1-4; maybe TRBD1 (5 bases). V lost 4 bases, J lost 4 bases, and 25 bases lay in between. This CDR3 region has 19 residues. From germline, CDR1 is MDHEN and CDR2 SYDVKM. The CDR3, as DNA: TGTGCCAGCAGTTCACTGGGGCGGGGGACCCAGACTTATAATGAAAAACTGTTTTTT. Translating it yields CASSSLGRGTQTYNEKLFF.

This chain uses TRBV30 with TRBJ1-4; D unclear. The CDR3 runs 11 residues. Trimming pared 1 base from V and 8 bases from J, leaving 5 bases between. Germline-derived CDR1 and CDR2 are GTSNPN and SVGIG (reference sequence). The CDR3 sequence: CAWSAVEKLFF. CDR3 DNA: TGTGCCTGGAGTGCAGTAGAAAAACTGTTTTTT.

The chain employs TRBV7-8 and TRBJ2-3; D may be TRBD1 (5 bases). CDR3 length: 16 amino acids. The germline V and J ends were trimmed by 5 bases and 4 bases, with 19 bases remaining between them. The germline V gene has CDR1 SGHVS and CDR2 FQNEAQ. CDR3 sequence: CASSPVMAQGADTQYF. The CDR3 DNA follows: TGTGCCAGCAGCCCCGTTATGGCCCAAGGGGCAGATACGCAGTATTTT.

The chain has TRBV27 and TRBJ1-6, with D perhaps matching TRBD1 (5 bases). Germline V gene data show CDR1 as MNHEY and CDR2 as SMNVEV (reference sequence). This CDR3 contains 14 residues. With 4 bases removed from V and 6 bases from J, the gap between germline ends came to 10 bases. DNA for the CDR3: TGTGCCAGCAGTTCGCAGGGTTTTAATTCACCCCTCCACTTT. Its translation is CASSSQGFNSPLHF.

The sample holds a few counts of this clone. V usage is TRBV30 and J usage is TRBJ1-5; 7 bases are shared with TRBD1. V gave up 2 bases and J gave up 5 bases; unmatched junction bases: 3. The CDR3 loop spans 13 amino acids. Per the germline V gene, CDR1 is GTSNPN and CDR2 is SVGIG (reference sequence). The CDR3 region is CAWSTQGDQPQHF. DNA of the CDR3: TGTGCCTGGAGTACCCAGGGGGATCAGCCCCAGCATTTT. The full variable domain, its missing parts supplied by reference TRBV30 and TRBJ1-5, is SQTIHQWPATLVQPVGSPLSLECTVEGTSNPNLYWYRQAAGRGLQLLFYSVGIGQISSEVPQNLSASRPQDRQFILSSKKLLLSDSGFYLCAWSTQGDQPQHFGDGTRLSIL.

This chain uses TRBV6-1 with TRBJ2-7; tentative D call: TRBD2 (5 bases). The germline gives CDR1 MNHNS, CDR2 SASEGT. CDR3 length equals 12 residues. The V end lost 4 bases, the J end lost 7 bases, and 11 bases lay between the germline ends. This chain's CDR3 is CASSGVPGEQYF. In DNA form, the CDR3 reads TGTGCCAGCAGTGGGGTACCGGGGGAGCAGTACTTC.

The rearrangement uses TRBV2 and TRBJ2-5, with 8 bases identical to TRBD1. Trimming cost V 9 bases and J 4 bases; bases outside gene matches: 10. CDR3 length equals 14 residues. Germline CDR1 reads SNHLY; CDR2 reads FYNNEI. The DNA for the CDR3 is TGTGCCAGGACCGGACAGGGAGGACCAGAGACCCAGTACTTC. Translation gives CARTGQGGPETQYF.

CDR3 in DNA: TGTGCCAGCAGCCAAGTAGGTGGGGCTGAAGCTTTCTTT. Its translation: CASSQVGGAEAFF. This rearrangement joins TRBV14 to TRBJ1-1, with no clear D. V lost 1 base to trimming and J lost 6 bases, with 9 bases between them. The germline gives CDR1 SGHDN, CDR2 FVKESK. The CDR3 totals 13 residues.

The chain joins TRBV10-2 to TRBJ1-4; the D gene is possibly TRBD1 (5 bases). The CDR3 runs to 15 residues. Germline-derived CDR1 and CDR2 are WSHSY and SAAADI. V lost 6 bases and J lost 4, with 15 bases in between. CDR3 nucleotide sequence: TGCGCCAGCAGGGGACCTGACGACGGTAATGAAAAACTGTTTTTT. The encoded protein is CASRGPDDGNEKLFF.

The chain combines TRBV19 with TRBJ2-7; the match to TRBD1 covers 8 bases. CDR1 is LNHDA and CDR2 is SQIVND in the germline V gene (reference sequence). The CDR3 has 15 amino acids. V gave up 7 bases and J gave up 4 bases; unmatched junction bases: 12. CDR3 in amino acids: CASTSPRQGRYEQYF. In nucleotides, the CDR3 is TGTGCCAGTACTTCCCCCCGACAGGGGAGGTACGAGCAGTACTTC.